The T cell receptor gamma chain under discussion was sequenced for a study of gamma-delta chains in newborns, infants, children. Whole-study context: Polyclonal expansion of innate γδ T cells after birth follows microbial exposure.

TCRdb redid clone calling on the reads using CATT. Of around 490 gamma-chain clones listed, around 40% are singletons. Looked up from germline, CDR1 is EGSTGY and CDR2 is YDSYTSSV. The CDR3 length is 13 residues. Worth noting for this clone: Relative to the germline gene, one junction end is altered; a read error may explain this.

The source material was blood. The chain carries TRGV4 and TRGJ1 or TRGJ2. The TCR comes from a child who was a newborn, infant or young child, either healthy, febrile or measles-vaccinated (not recorded which). The CDR3, as DNA: TGTGCCACCTGGGATAGCGATTACTATAAGAAACTCTTT. Amino acid sequence: CATWDSDYYKKLF.